The clone carrying this TCR beta chain was counted ten times or more. Its antigen is not known. The data belong to a study of CD8 T cells in ankylosing spondylitis. General observations from the study: Researchers report that disease-linked clones proved CD8+ and relatively rare in peripheral blood. Seemingly characteristic of ankylosing spondylitis blood was a TCR beta motif consisting of several highly homologous variants. Some motif variants had been reported before (in reactive arthritis synovial fluid and blood).

Library preparation for TCR beta used quantitative 5'-RACE with molecular barcodes. TCRdb re-called the 5' RACE reads through MiXCR, storing one row per CDR3 protein. The sample has around 220,000 distinct CDR3 sequences; 10% are singletons. Germline V gives CDR1 SGHVS, CDR2 FNYEAQ. V dropped 5 bases and J dropped 1 base, with 8 bases sitting between them. The CDR3 is 13 residues long. The sequence was collected from a male donor with ankylosing spondylitis or in good health (not recorded which). Sequenced material: blood, either unsorted or a sorted T cell fraction (not recorded which). The chain carries TRBV7-6 and TRBJ1-1; D not resolved. Here the CDR3 reads CASSANSNTEAFF. The CDR3 region has the DNA TGTGCCAGCAGCGCAAATTCGAACACTGAAGCTTTCTTT.